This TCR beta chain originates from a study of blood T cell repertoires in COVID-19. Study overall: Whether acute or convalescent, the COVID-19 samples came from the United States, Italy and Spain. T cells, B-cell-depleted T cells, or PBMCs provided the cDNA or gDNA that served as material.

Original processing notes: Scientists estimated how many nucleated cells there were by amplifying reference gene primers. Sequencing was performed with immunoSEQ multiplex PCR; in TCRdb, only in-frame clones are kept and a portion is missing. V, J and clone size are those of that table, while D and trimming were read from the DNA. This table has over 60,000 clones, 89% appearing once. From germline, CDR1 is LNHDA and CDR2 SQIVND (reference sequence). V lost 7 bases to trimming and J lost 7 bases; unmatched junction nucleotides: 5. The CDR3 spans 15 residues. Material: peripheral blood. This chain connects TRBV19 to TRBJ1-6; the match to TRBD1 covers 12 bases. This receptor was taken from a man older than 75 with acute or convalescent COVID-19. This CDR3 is CASKGGQGANSPLHF. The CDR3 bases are TGTGCCAGTAAGGGGGGACAGGGGGCCAATTCACCCCTCCACTTT. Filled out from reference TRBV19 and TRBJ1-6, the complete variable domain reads DGGITQSPKYLFRKEGQNVTLSCEQNLNHDAMYWYRQDPGQGLRLIYYSQIVNDFQKGDIAEGYSVSREKKESFPLTVTSAQKNPTAFYLCASKGGQGANSPLHFGNGTRLTVT.